A selection of T cell receptor beta chains follows, all from one sample in a study of blood T cell repertoires in COVID-19. The data were produced by immunoSEQ multiplex PCR, yet TCRdb's version contains in-frame clones alone and is incomplete. The table has some 76,000 clones, around 87% seen once; the top ten hold 11%. The material sequenced was peripheral blood. These receptors originate from a woman between 18 and 29 years old with acute or convalescent COVID-19. The CDR3 runs from the conserved cysteine through the conserved F or W. D genes are given only for firm matches. Some rows mark clone size as missing; the rest say once, few, many or name a class of expanded clone.

j_gene | abundance | v_gene | len | d_gene | CDR3aa | CDR3nt
TRBJ1-1 | NA | TRBV3-1/TRBV3-2 | 17 | NA | CASSQDPTGFMNTEAFF | TGTGCCAGCAGCCAAGATCCCACGGGGTTTATGAACACTGAAGCTTTCTTT
TRBJ1-2 | NA | TRBV28 | 13 | TRBD1 | CATVAGTALGYTF | TGTGCCACCGTGGCCGGGACAGCCCTAGGCTACACCTTC
TRBJ2-2 | NA | TRBV5-1 | 19 | TRBD1 | CASSLGPNRGAWDTGELFF | TGCGCCAGCAGCTTGGGTCCAAACAGGGGAGCCTGGGATACCGGGGAGCTGTTTTTT
TRBJ2-1 | NA | TRBV12-3/TRBV12-4 | 13 | NA | CASSLIGGNEQFF | TGTGCCAGCAGTTTGATAGGAGGGAATGAGCAGTTCTTC
TRBJ2-3 | few | TRBV20-1 | 19 | TRBD2 | CSASYRTSGRAPGTDTQYF | TGCAGTGCTAGTTATCGGACTAGCGGGAGGGCTCCAGGCACAGATACGCAGTATTTT
TRBJ2-2 | NA | TRBV15 | 16 | NA | CATSRNRVVGTGELFF | TGTGCCACCAGCAGAAACAGGGTGGTTGGCACCGGGGAGCTGTTTTTT
TRBJ2-3 | NA | TRBV7-2 | 15 | NA | CASSLDLGSTDTQYF | TGTGCCAGCAGCTTAGATCTCGGTAGCACAGATACGCAGTATTTT
TRBJ1-2 | once | TRBV7-9 | 14 | NA | CASSLAETNYGYTF | TGTGCCAGCAGCTTAGCCGAGACTAACTATGGCTACACCTTC
TRBJ2-3 | NA | TRBV4-2 | 16 | TRBD2 | CASSRKSGGPSDTQYF | TGTGCCAGCAGCCGAAAAAGCGGGGGGCCCTCAGATACGCAGTATTTT
TRBJ2-2 | NA | TRBV7-2 | 16 | TRBD2 | CASSITSGTNTGELFF | TGTGCCAGCAGCATTACTAGCGGGACGAACACCGGGGAGCTGTTTTTT
TRBJ2-3 | NA | TRBV11-2 | 16 | NA | CASSFRGTALTDTQYF | TGTGCCAGCAGCTTCCGCGGGACAGCCCTCACAGATACGCAGTATTTT
TRBJ2-2 | medium-sized | TRBV19 | 16 | NA | CASSRPGQLNTGELFF | TGTGCCAGTAGTAGGCCGGGACAACTAAACACCGGGGAGCTGTTTTTT
TRBJ2-7 | NA | TRBV28 | 17 | TRBD2 | CASSFSPLAGVQYEQYF | TGTGCCAGCAGTTTTTCCCCCCTAGCGGGAGTCCAGTACGAGCAGTACTTC
TRBJ2-5 | once | TRBV6-5 | 15 | TRBD1 | CASSPGTGFRETQYF | TGTGCCAGCAGTCCCGGGACAGGATTTCGAGAGACCCAGTACTTC
TRBJ2-1 | once | TRBV30 | 13 | TRBD2 | CAWEAGGRNEQFF | TGTGCCTGGGAAGCGGGGGGGCGGAATGAGCAGTTCTTC
TRBJ1-2 | few | TRBV7-9 | 14 | TRBD1 | CASSRGQPNYGYTF | TGTGCCAGCAGCCGGGGACAGCCTAACTATGGCTACACCTTC
TRBJ2-7 | NA | TRBV18 | 14 | NA | CASSPQEGFHEQYF | TGTGCCAGCTCACCACAGGAGGGGTTCCACGAGCAGTACTTC
TRBJ2-3 | NA | TRBV19 | 15 | TRBD2 | CASSRGLQSTDTQYF | TGTGCCAGTAGTAGGGGACTACAGAGCACAGATACGCAGTATTTT
TRBJ2-7 | NA | TRBV27 | 13 | NA | CASSLSWGREQYF | TGTGCCAGCAGTTTATCATGGGGGCGCGAGCAGTACTTC
TRBJ2-3 | NA | TRBV11-2 | 18 | TRBD2 | CASSLTRTSGGASNTQYF | TGTGCCAGCAGCCTAACCCGGACTAGCGGGGGGGCCTCGAATACGCAGTATTTT
TRBJ2-2 | NA | TRBV3-1/TRBV3-2 | 17 | NA | CASSQDIVDWAEGELFF | TGTGCCAGCAGCCAAGACATAGTGGACTGGGCGGAGGGGGAGCTGTTTTTT
TRBJ1-1 | NA | TRBV7-8 | 15 | NA | CASSRIELPNTEAFF | TGTGCCAGCAGCCGAATAGAGCTCCCGAACACTGAAGCTTTCTTT
TRBJ1-2 | NA | TRBV4-2 | 13 | TRBD1 | CASSQRTGTGYTF | TGTGCCAGCAGCCAAAGGACAGGCACTGGCTACACCTTC
TRBJ1-5 | NA | TRBV18 | 14 | TRBD1 | CASSEGQGGSSQHF | TGTGCCAGCTCAGAAGGACAGGGGGGTAGTTCCCAGCATTTT
TRBJ2-3 | once | TRBV5-5 | 17 | TRBD2 | CASSKPGLAGVGDTQYF | TGTGCCAGCAGCAAGCCCGGGCTAGCGGGAGTTGGTGATACGCAGTATTTT
TRBJ2-1 | NA | TRBV13 | 14 | TRBD1 | CASSQDRGHNEQFF | TGTGCCAGCAGCCAGGACAGGGGCCACAATGAGCAGTTCTTC
TRBJ2-2 | NA | TRBV6-5 | 12 | NA | CASESLLGELFF | TGTGCCAGCGAGAGCTTGCTCGGGGAGCTGTTTTTT
TRBJ2-2 | NA | TRBV15 | 17 | TRBD1 | CATSRVFNRGHTGELFF | TGTGCCACCAGCAGAGTCTTTAACAGGGGGCACACCGGGGAGCTGTTTTTT
TRBJ1-2 | NA | TRBV19 | 14 | TRBD1 | CASSIGQGNYGYTF | TGTGCCAGTAGTATTGGACAGGGGAACTATGGCTACACCTTC
TRBJ2-2 | NA | TRBV5-1 | 15 | TRBD2 | CASSFFAGVAGELFF | TGCGCCAGCAGCTTTTTTGCGGGAGTGGCCGGGGAGCTGTTTTTT
TRBJ1-3 | NA | TRBV7-2 | 14 | NA | CASSLTGWGNTIYF | TGTGCCAGCAGCCTTACGGGATGGGGAAACACCATATATTTT
TRBJ1-1 | NA | TRBV11-3 | 14 | NA | CASSYPNRQYEAFF | TGTGCCAGCAGTTATCCCAACCGACAGTATGAAGCTTTCTTT
TRBJ2-2 | NA | TRBV3-1/TRBV3-2 | 15 | NA | CASSQDLARPGELFF | TGTGCCAGCAGCCAAGATCTGGCTAGGCCCGGGGAGCTGTTTTTT
TRBJ2-2 | NA | TRBV30 | 13 | NA | CAWSSENTGELFF | TGTGCCTGGAGTTCAGAAAACACCGGGGAGCTGTTTTTT
TRBJ2-1 | NA | TRBV2 | 19 | TRBD2 | CASRRTGLAGGFSYNEQFF | TGTGCCAGCAGGAGAACAGGGCTAGCGGGAGGGTTCTCCTACAATGAGCAGTTCTTC
TRBJ2-1 | NA | TRBV30 | 16 | NA | CAWGERTGVSTDEQFF | TGTGCCTGGGGAGAACGGACGGGAGTTAGTACGGATGAGCAGTTCTTC
TRBJ2-5 | NA | TRBV2 | 11 | NA | CASKGSETQYF | TGTGCCAGCAAAGGTAGCGAGACCCAGTACTTC
TRBJ2-7 | many | TRBV20-1 | 14 | TRBD2 | CSASASGGNYEQYF | TGCAGTGCTAGTGCCAGCGGGGGGAATTACGAGCAGTACTTC
TRBJ1-4 | NA | TRBV2 | 15 | NA | CASSEAGREAEKLFF | TGTGCCAGCAGTGAAGCGGGCAGGGAAGCTGAAAAACTGTTTTTT
TRBJ2-1 | NA | TRBV3-1/TRBV3-2 | 19 | TRBD2 | CASSQGGRLGSGRPRGQFF | TGTGCCAGCAGCCAAGGTGGTCGACTTGGCAGCGGGAGGCCCAGGGGGCAGTTCTTC
TRBJ1-1 | NA | TRBV5-1 | 14 | NA | CASSPGGGTTEAFF | TGCGCCAGCAGCCCGGGTGGGGGGACCACTGAAGCTTTCTTT
TRBJ1-1 | NA | TRBV18 | 14 | TRBD1 | CASSLGQDATEAFF | TGTGCCAGCTCACTCGGACAGGATGCCACTGAAGCTTTCTTT
TRBJ2-1 | NA | TRBV18 | 18 | TRBD2 | CASSLHSRLAGGGNEQFF | TGTGCCAGCTCACTTCATTCCAGACTAGCGGGAGGTGGTAATGAGCAGTTCTTC
TRBJ1-1 | NA | TRBV7-9 | 17 | NA | CASSFTTGYSMNTEAFF | TGTGCCAGCAGCTTCACAACAGGGTATTCAATGAACACTGAAGCTTTCTTT
TRBJ2-2 | NA | TRBV18 | 17 | NA | CASSQQAQGSSTGELFF | TGTGCCAGCTCGCAACAAGCCCAGGGGTCGAGCACCGGGGAGCTGTTTTTT
TRBJ1-3 | NA | TRBV15 | 19 | TRBD1 | CATSRDRMGQGASGNTIYF | TGTGCCACCAGCAGAGATAGGATGGGACAGGGGGCCTCTGGAAACACCATATATTTT
TRBJ1-1 | few | TRBV6-5 | 15 | NA | CASSLDRASNTEAFF | TGTGCCAGCAGTTTGGACAGAGCATCGAACACTGAAGCTTTCTTT
TRBJ2-1 | NA | TRBV18 | 14 | NA | CASSLNREYNEQFF | TGTGCCAGCTCACTGAACAGGGAGTACAATGAGCAGTTCTTC
TRBJ1-1 | NA | TRBV6-5 | 13 | NA | CASSPQRNTEAFF | TGTGCCAGCAGTCCACAGAGAAACACTGAAGCTTTCTTT
TRBJ1-1 | once | TRBV4-1 | 14 | NA | CASSPTQGNTEAFF | TGCGCCAGCAGCCCCACCCAGGGGAACACTGAAGCTTTCTTT
TRBJ2-1 | NA | TRBV5-1 | 15 | TRBD1 | CASSYTGAQRNEQFF | TGCGCCAGCAGCTACACAGGGGCGCAAAGGAATGAGCAGTTCTTC
TRBJ1-1 | NA | TRBV2 | 15 | NA | CASRLTPTKNTEAFF | TGTGCCAGCAGGCTGACACCCACCAAGAACACTGAAGCTTTCTTT
TRBJ2-3 | NA | TRBV10-3 | 15 | NA | CAINPGGTSTDTQYF | TGTGCCATCAATCCGGGCGGGACTAGCACAGATACGCAGTATTTT
TRBJ2-1 | NA | TRBV6-5 | 13 | NA | CASRDWTIDEQFF | TGTGCCAGCCGGGATTGGACTATCGATGAGCAGTTCTTC
TRBJ2-3 | NA | TRBV7-9 | 15 | TRBD1 | CASSGGQGLGDTQYF | TGTGCCAGCAGCGGGGGACAGGGCCTGGGGGATACGCAGTATTTT